This passage covers 31 T cell receptor beta chains from one sample sequenced in a study of tissue T cells after allogeneic stem cell transplantation. Profiled with immunoSEQ multiplex PCR; TCRdb holds only in-frame clones, not every one. The top ten clones hold roughly 2% of a sample with almost 8,500 clones, 40% to 55% of them seen once. Time point specified: mouse harvest day 7 after allogeneic transplant. Tail vein injection delivered 10^7 T-cell-depleted bone marrow cells and 10^6 splenic CD5+ T cells. Sequencing input: skin. These receptor sequences come from a female BALB/c mouse given C57BL/6 T cells with graft-versus-host disease after an allogeneic hematopoietic cell transplant.

This clone was found a few times. Mouse names are used for the genes. The read ends 1 residue shy of where the CDR3 ends; the end is completed using the germline J gene. This chain links TRBV17 with TRBJ1-3; 9 nucleotides match TRBD1. From germline, CDR1 is MNHDT and CDR2 YYDKIL. The V segment lost 6 bases and the J segment 4 bases; nucleotides outside the gene matches: 4. This CDR3 spans 14 amino acids. The DNA read from the CDR3 is TGTGCTAGCAGACAGGGGGCGGGAGGAAATACGCTCTAT. It codes for CASRQGAGGNTLY. The CDR3 as a whole reads CASRQGAGGNTLYF.

With respect to this clone: Any gene name here is a mouse gene name. The CDR3 is cut off 1 residue early in the read; its end comes from the germline J gene. The V gene is TRBV26, the J gene TRBJ1-3; TRBD1 might be the D (6 bases). Trimming left V 5 bases short and J 0 bases short, with 8 bases between. CDR3 length: 14 amino acids. Germline CDR1 is KGHPV and CDR2 is FQNQEV (reference sequence). Partial CDR3 DNA: TGTGCCAGCAGTTGGACAGATTCTGGAAATACGCTCTAT. Amino acid sequence: CASSWTDSGNTLY. The CDR3 in its entirety is CASSWTDSGNTLYF.

To note about this clone: Gene names and germline refer to mouse. The missing CDR3 end, 1 residue past where the read stops, is filled in from the germline J gene. The chain is built from TRBV16 and TRBJ2-7; 11 nucleotides line up with TRBD2. In germline, CDR1 is SGHSA, CDR2 FRNQAP. V trimming: 3 bases; J trimming: 7 bases; junction bases outside the gene matches: 5. The CDR3 has 14 amino acids. The covered CDR3 bases are TGTGCAAGCAGCTTTACTGGGGGGGCGATGGAACAGTAC. It specifies CASSFTGGAMEQY. The CDR3 as a whole reads CASSFTGGAMEQYF.

Points on this clone: Gene and germline names: mouse. The read stops 1 residue short of the end of the CDR3; the missing end is completed from the germline J gene. The chain couples TRBV26 to TRBJ1-4; perhaps TRBD1 as D (5 bases). Germline V gene sequence: CDR1 KGHPV, CDR2 FQNQEV (reference sequence). V was shortened by 2 bases and J by 2 bases, with 6 bases between the two germline ends. This CDR3 is 14 amino acids long. The part of the CDR3 DNA that was read is TGTGCCAGCAGTCTGGGACAATCCAACGAAAGATTATTT. This codes for CASSLGQSNERLF. The complete CDR3 protein is CASSLGQSNERLFF.

Notes on this clone: The gene symbols are mouse symbols. The read gets to within 1 residue of the CDR3 end, and the germline J gene fills in the rest. The chain joins TRBV31 to TRBJ1-5; tentatively, D is TRBD1 (6 bases). CDR3 length equals 13 residues. V was trimmed by 0 bases and J by 6 bases, leaving 9 bases between them. The V gene's germline CDR1 is GKSSPN and CDR2 SITVG. The CDR3 sequence: CAWSLGGGQAPLF. CDR3 DNA (partial): TGTGCCTGGAGTCTAGGGGGGGGCCAGGCTCCGCTT.

Concerning this clone itself: Mouse names are used for the genes. The sequence runs out 1 residue before the end of the CDR3; the remainder is reconstructed from the germline J gene. This chain uses TRBV15 with TRBJ2-7; the match to TRBD2 covers 8 bases. The CDR3 runs 12 residues. Germline CDR1 is SGHND and CDR2 is FRSKSL. Trimming took 5 bases from V and 7 from J; bases not matched to a gene: 4. The CDR3 loop reads CASSGGAREQYF. Partial CDR3 DNA: TGTGCCAGCAGTGGGGGGGCGAGGGAACAGTAC. Combining the CDR3 with reference TRBV15 and TRBJ2-7 gives the whole variable domain DAGVTQTPRHEVAEKGQTIILKCEPVSGHNDLFWYRQTKIQGLELLSYFRSKSLMEDGGAFKDRFKAEMLNSSFSTLKIQPTEPKDSAVYLCASSGGAREQYFGPGTRLTVL.

This clone was seen more than once but under ten times. All gene names here are mouse names. The read comes to an end 1 residue before the CDR3 does, leaving the germline J gene to fill in the end. The J gene is TRBJ1-2, the V gene TRBV15; D might be TRBD1 (6 bases). The ends were cut back, 6 bases at V and 0 bases at J, with 8 bases in the middle. The germline V gene has CDR1 SGHND and CDR2 FRSKSL. This CDR3 is built from 13 residues. The CDR3 bases that were read are TGTGCCAGCAGAGGGACATCAAACTCCGACTACACC. Protein product: CASRGTSNSDYT. The full CDR3 reads CASRGTSNSDYTF. Combining the CDR3 with reference TRBV15 and TRBJ1-2 gives the whole variable domain DAGVTQTPRHEVAEKGQTIILKCEPVSGHNDLFWYRQTKIQGLELLSYFRSKSLMEDGGAFKDRFKAEMLNSSFSTLKIQPTEPKDSAVYLCASRGTSNSDYTFGSGTRLLVI.

This clone was detected a few times. Germline and genes: mouse. From the germline J gene comes the end of the CDR3, since the read stops 1 residue before it. The chain uses TRBV26 and TRBJ1-1; 7 bases fit TRBD1. The CDR3 runs 11 residues. Per the germline V gene, CDR1 is KGHPV and CDR2 is FQNQEV (reference sequence). J was trimmed by 7 bases and V by 4 bases; bases with no gene match: 0. CDR3 protein: CASSRQGEVFF. The part of the CDR3 DNA that was read is TGTGCCAGCAGTCGACAGGGAGAAGTCTTC.

In this sample, this clone turned up a few times. Mouse gene names apply. The CDR3 is cut off 1 residue early in the read; its end comes from the germline J gene. This chain uses TRBV31 with TRBJ2-7; TRBD2 matches at 10 bases. The ends lost 1 base at V and 4 bases at J; junction bases unmatched: 4. This CDR3 is 14 amino acids long. Germline CDR1 is GKSSPN and CDR2 is SITVG. CDR3 protein: CAWSPPGLGYEQYF. The sequenced CDR3 bases are TGTGCCTGGAGTCCTCCGGGACTGGGGTATGAACAGTAC.

For this clone: The genes and germline here are from mouse. The read terminates 1 residue ahead of where the CDR3 ends, so the germline J gene completes it. The chain uses TRBV26 and TRBJ1-4, with 9 bases aligning to TRBD1. Per the germline V gene, CDR1 is KGHPV and CDR2 is FQNQEV (reference sequence). This CDR3 is built from 14 residues. With V trimmed by 1 base and J by 8 bases, 2 bases remained unmatched. The chain's CDR3 is CASSLCDRGERLFF. CDR3 bases read: TGTGCCAGCAGTCTGTGCGACAGGGGGGAAAGATTATTT.

With respect to this clone: Mouse gene names and germline throughout. The read is 1 residue too short to cover the CDR3 end, so that end is filled in from the germline J gene. The rearrangement uses TRBV3 and TRBJ1-4, with D hard to call. Germline V gene data show CDR1 as SNHLY and CDR2 as FYNGKV (reference sequence). The V end lost 4 bases, the J end lost 2 bases, and 5 bases lay between the germline ends. The CDR3 has 13 residues. The covered CDR3 bases are TGTGCCAGCAGCTCTACATCCAACGAAAGATTATTT. Translation: CASSSTSNERLF. The CDR3 as a whole reads CASSSTSNERLFF.

As regards this clone: Germline and genes: mouse. The read ends 1 residue shy of where the CDR3 ends; the end is completed using the germline J gene. This rearrangement joins TRBV23 to TRBJ2-7; no check of the table's D call, TRBD1, against the DNA was made. CDR1 KGHTA and CDR2 FQNQQP come from the germline V gene. The CDR3 is 13 residues long. CDR3 DNA, as far as it was read: TGCTCCAGCAGTCAGGGGACAGGGGATGAACAGTAC. It translates to CSSSQGTGDEQY. The entire CDR3 sequence reads CSSSQGTGDEQYF.

This clone came up a few times. Gene names are the mouse ones. Read data end 1 residue before the CDR3 end; the end is taken from the germline J gene. The chain carries TRBV26 and TRBJ1-1, with D maybe TRBD1 (6 bases). V gave up 4 bases and J gave up 1 base, with 7 bases separating them. CDR1 and CDR2 from the germline V gene are KGHPV and FQNQEV (reference sequence). The CDR3 sequence is 13 residues long. The CDR3 bases that were read are TGTGCCAGCAGTCCGGACAGAAACACAGAAGTCTTC. Translated, it gives CASSPDRNTEVF. The CDR3 in its entirety is CASSPDRNTEVFF.

The table lists this clone with a count of one. Mouse gene names apply. The missing CDR3 end, 1 residue past where the read stops, is filled in from the germline J gene. The J gene is TRBJ2-7, the V gene TRBV5, with a tentative D call TRBD2 (6 bases). Germline loops: CDR1 LGHNA, CDR2 YNLKQL (reference sequence). The CDR3 consists of 14 residues. V shed 2 bases and J shed 0 bases, with 8 bases lying between them. The CDR3 reads CASSQNWDSYEQYF. The CDR3 DNA, read in part, is TGTGCCAGCAGCCAAAACTGGGACTCCTATGAACAGTAC.

This clone was detected only a few times. Germline and genes here are mouse. The CDR3 end is not reached by the read, which stops 1 residue before it; the germline J gene fills it in. The chain links TRBV23 to TRBJ1-1; the DNA was not compared with TRBD1, the D call given in the table. The germline CDR1 and CDR2 sequences are KGHTA and FQNQQP. The CDR3 length is 11 residues. The CDR3 bases that were read are TGCTCCAGCAGTCAAGACATAGAAGTCTTC. Its protein is CSSSQDIEVF. The whole CDR3 reads CSSSQDIEVFF.

About this clone: Mouse germline and gene names are used. Coverage ceases 1 residue before the CDR3 finishes, and the germline J gene fills in the end. The chain uses TRBV3 and TRBJ2-5; 7 positions agree with TRBD2. CDR3 length equals 14 residues. Germline-derived CDR1 and CDR2 are SNHLY and FYNGKV (reference sequence). The J segment lost 2 bases and the V segment lost 4 bases, leaving 3 bases of the junction unmatched. The CDR3 sequence: CASSSLGLQDTQYF. The part of the CDR3 DNA that was read is TGTGCCAGCAGCTCACTGGGGCTCCAAGACACCCAGTAC.

Concerning this clone itself: Gene names are the mouse ones. From the germline J gene comes the end of the CDR3, since the read stops 1 residue before it. This sequence joins TRBV26 and TRBJ2-3; D may be TRBD2 (6 bases). The CDR3 has 14 amino acids. V lost 7 bases, J lost 0 bases, and 11 bases lay in between. The germline gives CDR1 KGHPV, CDR2 FQNQEV (reference sequence). The CDR3 sequence is CASTGLFSAETLYF. The part of the CDR3 DNA that was read is TGTGCCAGCACGGGACTTTTTAGTGCAGAAACGCTGTAT.

This clone was counted only a few times. Gene names denote mouse genes. The CDR3 extends 1 residue past the end of the read, so its final part is completed from the germline J gene. This sequence joins TRBV13-1 and TRBJ1-4; 9 bases agree with TRBD1. J gave up 6 bases and V 3 bases, and 3 bases lay outside the gene matches. The CDR3 runs 14 residues. Germline lookup yields CDR1 NSHNY and CDR2 SYGAGN. Here the CDR3 reads CASSGQGGDERLFF. The sequenced CDR3 bases are TGTGCCAGCAGTGGACAGGGGGGAGACGAAAGATTATTT.

As concerns this clone: The germline and genes are mouse ones. The read ends 1 residue shy of where the CDR3 ends; the end is completed using the germline J gene. This chain uses TRBV12-1 with TRBJ2-1; D unclear. The CDR3 has 11 residues. In germline, CDR1 is SGHSN, CDR2 HYEKVE. Trimming took off 2 bases at V and 5 bases at J, with 3 bases between the two ends. CDR3 protein: CASSPHAEQFF. The covered CDR3 bases are TGTGCCAGCTCTCCCCATGCTGAGCAGTTC. The complete variable domain, with remaining parts taken from reference TRBV12-1 and TRBJ2-1, reads DSGVVQSPRHIIKEKGGRSVLTCIPISGHSNVVWYQQTLGKELKFLIQHYEKVERDKGFLPSRFSVQQFDDYHSEMNMSALELEDSAMYFCASSPHAEQFFGPGTRLTVL.

Remarks on this clone: Each gene name is a mouse one. The CDR3 DNA, read in part, is TGTGCCAGCAGTTTCCGGGGTAGTACGCTGTAT. This sequence encodes CASSFRGSTLY. The full CDR3 reads CASSFRGSTLYF. This chain uses TRBV14 with TRBJ2-3; no reliable D call. The observed sequence ends 1 residue before the CDR3 terminus, with the missing tail filled in from the germline J gene. Germline lookup yields CDR1 SGHDT and CDR2 FRDEAV. V lost 1 base and J 9 bases, leaving 9 bases between the germline ends. This CDR3 spans 12 amino acids.

About this clone itself: The genes and germline here are from mouse. The read halts 1 residue ahead of the CDR3 end, with the missing end drawn from the germline J gene. The rearrangement uses TRBV26 and TRBJ2-7; TRBD1 matches 7 bases. The CDR3 has 14 residues. Germline-derived CDR1 and CDR2 are KGHPV and FQNQEV (reference sequence). V dropped 2 bases and J dropped 4; count of bases not matched to a gene: 5. The CDR3 DNA, read in part, is TGTGCCAGCAGTCTGGCACCGGGACAGTATGAACAGTAC. Its protein product is CASSLAPGQYEQY. The entire CDR3 protein reads CASSLAPGQYEQYF.

Only a few counts were recorded for this clone. The gene symbols are mouse symbols. The read stops 1 residue short of the end of the CDR3; the missing end is completed from the germline J gene. The J gene is TRBJ2-4, the V gene TRBV3; D uncertain. Trimming took off 5 bases at V and 0 bases at J, with 6 bases between the two ends. This CDR3 comprises 13 residues. The germline gives CDR1 SNHLY, CDR2 FYNGKV (reference sequence). The CDR3 sequence: CASSQNSQNTLYF. CDR3 DNA (partial): TGTGCCAGCAGCCAAAATAGTCAAAACACCTTGTAC. Together with reference TRBV3 and TRBJ2-4, the CDR3 gives the full variable domain: GPKVLQIPSHQIIDMGQMVTLNCDPVSNHLYFYWYKQILGQQMEFLVNFYNGKVMEKSKLFKDQFSVERPDGSYFTLKIQPTALEDSAVYFCASSQNSQNTLYFGAGTRLSVL.

To note about this clone: Gene names follow the mouse nomenclature. Coverage ceases 1 residue before the CDR3 finishes, and the germline J gene fills in the end. This rearrangement joins TRBV26 to TRBJ2-5; D gene ambiguous. Germline CDR1 and CDR2: KGHPV and FQNQEV (reference sequence). CDR3 length equals 14 residues. V gave up 0 bases and J gave up 1 base, with 5 bases separating them. CDR3 bases read: TGTGCCAGCAGTCTGTCCACCCACCAAGACACCCAGTAC. This codes for CASSLSTHQDTQY. The full CDR3 reads CASSLSTHQDTQYF.

This clone was detected a few times. The gene symbols are mouse symbols. The CDR3 loop reads CASSRDWGGAVQDTQYF. The DNA read from the CDR3 is TGTGCCAGCTCTCGCGACTGGGGGGGCGCCGTCCAAGACACCCAGTAC. The rearrangement joins TRBV12-1 to TRBJ2-5; 12 bases are shared with TRBD2. The sequenced fragment ends 1 residue before the CDR3 boundary, so the rest is inferred from the germline J gene. This CDR3 spans 17 amino acids. CDR1 and CDR2 (germline): SGHSN, HYEKVE. V shed 2 bases, J shed 2 bases, and the junction held 7 bases outside the gene matches.

To note about this clone: Gene labels here are mouse ones. The missing CDR3 end, 1 residue past where the read stops, is filled in from the germline J gene. J is TRBJ2-7 and V is TRBV1; D may be TRBD1 (6 bases). The CDR3 contains 12 residues. Germline V gene sequence: CDR1 NSQYPW, CDR2 LRSPGD (reference sequence). The V gene lost 1 base and the J gene lost 6 bases, with 7 bases spanning the gap. CDR3 DNA, as far as it was read: TGCACCTGCAGTGCAGGCAGGGGTGAACAGTAC. Translated: CTCSAGRGEQY. The full CDR3 is CTCSAGRGEQYF.

A few counts support this clone. The genes are named according to mouse. The CDR3 goes on 1 residue after the read ends, and that part is filled in from the germline J gene. The chain employs TRBV26 and TRBJ2-3; 12 bases match TRBD1. The CDR3 extends over 18 amino acids. Germline lookup yields CDR1 KGHPV and CDR2 FQNQEV (reference sequence). V lost 5 bases to trimming and J lost 0 bases; unmatched junction nucleotides: 9. The CDR3 is CASSSPGQGAGSAETLYF. The part of the CDR3 DNA that was read is TGTGCCAGCAGTTCTCCGGGACAGGGGGCGGGTAGTGCAGAAACGCTGTAT.

The sample holds a few counts of this clone. Genes here carry mouse names. The read finishes 1 residue shy of the CDR3 end, and the germline J gene is used to complete it. The rearrangement links TRBV26 to TRBJ2-4; D is ambiguous. This CDR3 has 15 residues. V was cut by 4 bases and J by 0 bases, with 11 bases left in between. Germline V gene lookup returns CDR1 KGHPV and CDR2 FQNQEV (reference sequence). The CDR3 region is CASSPRLSSQNTLYF. CDR3 DNA (partial): TGTGCCAGCAGTCCCCGACTTTCTAGTCAAAACACCTTGTAC.

By frequency in the sample, this clone is medium-sized. Gene names follow the mouse nomenclature. The CDR3 goes on 1 residue after the read ends, and that part is filled in from the germline J gene. J is TRBJ2-7 and V is TRBV26; D uncertain. The CDR3 runs 13 residues. Trimming took off 0 bases at V and 4 bases at J, with 7 bases between the two ends. CDR1 is KGHPV and CDR2 is FQNQEV in the germline V gene (reference sequence). The CDR3 protein is CASSLSQNYEQYF. CDR3 DNA, as far as it was read: TGTGCCAGCAGTCTGTCACAGAATTATGAACAGTAC.

This clone was counted a few times. Genes here carry mouse names. The read ends 1 residue shy of where the CDR3 ends; the end is completed using the germline J gene. This chain uses TRBV26 with TRBJ1-1; 7 positions agree with TRBD1. Germline CDR1 reads KGHPV; CDR2 reads FQNQEV (reference sequence). Trimming cost V 2 bases and J 0 bases; bases outside gene matches: 0. There are 14 residues in the CDR3. CDR3 DNA, as far as it was read: TGTGCCAGCAGTCTGACAGGGGCAAACACAGAAGTCTTC. Its translation is CASSLTGANTEVF. The entire CDR3 protein is CASSLTGANTEVFF.

This clone has a handful of counts. Gene names follow the mouse nomenclature. The read terminates 1 residue ahead of where the CDR3 ends, so the germline J gene completes it. The chain links TRBV13-1 to TRBJ2-3, with TRBD2 as a possible D gene (6 bases). The CDR3 extends over 16 amino acids. V gave up 5 bases and J gave up 0 bases, with 16 bases separating them. From germline, CDR1 is NSHNY and CDR2 SYGAGN. This CDR3 is CASSSTWGSSAETLYF. The sequenced CDR3 bases are TGTGCCAGCAGCTCCACCTGGGGCTCTAGTGCAGAAACGCTGTAT.

The table lists this clone with a few counts. The genes are named according to mouse. The CDR3 end falls 1 residue outside the read, so it is completed with the germline J gene. The chain links TRBV13-2 to TRBJ2-4; D call uncertain. Per germline, CDR1 NNHNN and CDR2 SYGAGS (reference sequence). Trimming left V 0 bases short and J 0 bases short, with 5 bases between. CDR3 length: 14 residues. CDR3 residues: CASGDAGSQNTLYF. CDR3 DNA (partial): TGTGCCAGCGGTGATGCGGGGAGTCAAAACACCTTGTAC.